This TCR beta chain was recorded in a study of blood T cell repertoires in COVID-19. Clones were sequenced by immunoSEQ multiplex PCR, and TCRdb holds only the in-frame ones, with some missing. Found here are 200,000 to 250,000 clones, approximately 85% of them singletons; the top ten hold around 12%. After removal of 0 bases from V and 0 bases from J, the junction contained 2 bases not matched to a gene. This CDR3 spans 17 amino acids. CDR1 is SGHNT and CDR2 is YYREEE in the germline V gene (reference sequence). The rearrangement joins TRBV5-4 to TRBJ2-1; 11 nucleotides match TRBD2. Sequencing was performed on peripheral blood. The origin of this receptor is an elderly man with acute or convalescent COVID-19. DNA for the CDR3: TGTGCCAGCAGCTTGGGCACTAGCGGGAGCTCCTACAATGAGCAGTTCTTC. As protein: CASSLGTSGSSYNEQFF.